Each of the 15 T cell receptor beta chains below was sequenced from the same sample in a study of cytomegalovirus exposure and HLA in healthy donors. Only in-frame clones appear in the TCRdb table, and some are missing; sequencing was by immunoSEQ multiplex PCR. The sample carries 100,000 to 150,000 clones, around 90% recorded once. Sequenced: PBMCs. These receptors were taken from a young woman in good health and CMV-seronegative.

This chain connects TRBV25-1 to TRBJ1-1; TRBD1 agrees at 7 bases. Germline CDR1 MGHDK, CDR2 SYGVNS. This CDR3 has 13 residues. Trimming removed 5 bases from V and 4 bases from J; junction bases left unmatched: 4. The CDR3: CASSKGGVTEAFF. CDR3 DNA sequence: TGTGCCAGCAGTAAAGGGGGCGTCACTGAAGCTTTCTTT.

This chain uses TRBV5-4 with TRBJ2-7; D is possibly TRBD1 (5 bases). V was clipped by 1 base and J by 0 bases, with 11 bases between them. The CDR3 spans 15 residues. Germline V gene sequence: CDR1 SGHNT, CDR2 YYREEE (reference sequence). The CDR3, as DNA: TGTGCCAGCAGCTTGCTAGGGGTTGGCTCCTACGAGCAGTACTTC. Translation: CASSLLGVGSYEQYF.

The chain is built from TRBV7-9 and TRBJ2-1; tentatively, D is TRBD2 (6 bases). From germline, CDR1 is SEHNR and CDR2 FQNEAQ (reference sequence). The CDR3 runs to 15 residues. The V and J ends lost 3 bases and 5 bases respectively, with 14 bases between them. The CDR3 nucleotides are TGTGCCAGCAGCTTGGCGCGGGGCAAGGACAATGAGCAGTTCTTC. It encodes CASSLARGKDNEQFF.

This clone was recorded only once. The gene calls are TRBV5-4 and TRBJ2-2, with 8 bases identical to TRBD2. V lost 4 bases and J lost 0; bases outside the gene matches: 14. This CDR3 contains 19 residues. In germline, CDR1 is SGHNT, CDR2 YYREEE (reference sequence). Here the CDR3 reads CASSRSRVTGGTNTGELFF. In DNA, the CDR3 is TGTGCCAGCAGCCGCTCGAGGGTCACGGGAGGGACGAACACCGGGGAGCTGTTTTTT.

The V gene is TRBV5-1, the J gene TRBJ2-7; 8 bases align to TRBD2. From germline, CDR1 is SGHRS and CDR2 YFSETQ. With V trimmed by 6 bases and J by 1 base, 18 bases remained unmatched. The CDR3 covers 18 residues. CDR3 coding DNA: TGCGCCAGCACACAACTTAGCGGGACCTTTACCGGATCCTACGAGCAGTACTTC. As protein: CASTQLSGTFTGSYEQYF.

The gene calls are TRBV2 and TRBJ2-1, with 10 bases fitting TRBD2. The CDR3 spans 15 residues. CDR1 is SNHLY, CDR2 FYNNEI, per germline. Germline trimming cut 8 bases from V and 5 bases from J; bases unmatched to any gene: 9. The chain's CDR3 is CASFSTSGMDNEQFF. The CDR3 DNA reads TGTGCCAGCTTTTCCACTAGCGGGATGGACAATGAGCAGTTCTTC.

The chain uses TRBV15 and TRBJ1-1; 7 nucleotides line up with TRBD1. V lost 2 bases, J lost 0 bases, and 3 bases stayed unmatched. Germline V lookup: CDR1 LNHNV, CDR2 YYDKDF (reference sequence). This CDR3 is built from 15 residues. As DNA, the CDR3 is TGTGCCACCAGCAGACAGGGGGTCATGAACACTGAAGCTTTCTTT. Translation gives CATSRQGVMNTEAFF. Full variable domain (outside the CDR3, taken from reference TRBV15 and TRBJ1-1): DAMVIQNPRYQVTQFGKPVTLSCSQTLNHNVMYWYQQKSSQAPKLLFHYYDKDFNNEADTPDNFQSRRPNTSFCFLDIRSPGLGDTAMYLCATSRQGVMNTEAFFGQGTRLTVV.

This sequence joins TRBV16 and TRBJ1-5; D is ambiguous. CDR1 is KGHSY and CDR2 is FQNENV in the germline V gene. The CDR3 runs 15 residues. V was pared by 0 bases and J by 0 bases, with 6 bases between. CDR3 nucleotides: TGTGCCAGCAGCCAATCGCGGGGTAGCAATCAGCCCCAGCATTTT. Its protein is CASSQSRGSNQPQHF. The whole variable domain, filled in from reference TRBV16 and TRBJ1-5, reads GEEVAQTPKHLVRGEGQKAKLYCAPIKGHSYVFWYQQVLKNEFKFLISFQNENVFDETGMPKERFSAKCLPNSPCSLEIQATKLEDSAVYFCASSQSRGSNQPQHFGDGTRLSIL.

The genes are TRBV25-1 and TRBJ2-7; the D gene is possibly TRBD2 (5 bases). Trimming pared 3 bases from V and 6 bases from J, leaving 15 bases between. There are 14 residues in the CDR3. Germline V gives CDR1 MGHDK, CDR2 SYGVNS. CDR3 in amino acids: CASSEGQKAGEQYF. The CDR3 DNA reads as TGTGCCAGCAGTGAGGGCCAGAAGGCGGGCGAGCAGTACTTC.

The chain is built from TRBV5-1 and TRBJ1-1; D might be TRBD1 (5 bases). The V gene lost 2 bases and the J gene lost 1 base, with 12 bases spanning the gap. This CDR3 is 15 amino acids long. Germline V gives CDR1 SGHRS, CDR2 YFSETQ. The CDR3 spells CASSLHNQGNTEAFF. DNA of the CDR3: TGCGCCAGCAGCTTACACAACCAGGGGAACACTGAAGCTTTCTTT.

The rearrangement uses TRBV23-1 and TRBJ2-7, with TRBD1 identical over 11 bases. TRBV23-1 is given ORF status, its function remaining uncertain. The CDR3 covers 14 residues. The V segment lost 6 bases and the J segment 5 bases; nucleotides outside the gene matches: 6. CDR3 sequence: CASREDRGLNEQYF. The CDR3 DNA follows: TGCGCCAGCAGGGAGGACAGGGGGCTCAACGAGCAGTACTTC.

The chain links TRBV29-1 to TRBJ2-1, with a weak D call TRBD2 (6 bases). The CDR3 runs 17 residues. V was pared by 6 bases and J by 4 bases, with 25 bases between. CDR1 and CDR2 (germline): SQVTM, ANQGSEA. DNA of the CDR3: TGCAGCGTCGGGGAGTTGGCGGGCCCGGCGGGGTACAATGAGCAGTTCTTC. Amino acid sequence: CSVGELAGPAGYNEQFF.

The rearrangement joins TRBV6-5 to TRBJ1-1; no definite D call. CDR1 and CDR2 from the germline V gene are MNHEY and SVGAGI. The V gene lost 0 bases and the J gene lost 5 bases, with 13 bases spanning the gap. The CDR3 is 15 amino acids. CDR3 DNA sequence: TGTGCCAGCAGTTACTCGAGCGGGAGAGGGACTGAAGCTTTCTTT. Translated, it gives CASSYSSGRGTEAFF.

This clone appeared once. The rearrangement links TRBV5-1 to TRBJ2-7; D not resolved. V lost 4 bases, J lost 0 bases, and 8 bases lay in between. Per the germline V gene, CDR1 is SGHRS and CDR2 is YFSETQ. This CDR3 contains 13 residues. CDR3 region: CASSPASSYEQYF. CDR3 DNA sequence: TGCGCCAGCAGCCCCGCGAGCTCCTACGAGCAGTACTTC.

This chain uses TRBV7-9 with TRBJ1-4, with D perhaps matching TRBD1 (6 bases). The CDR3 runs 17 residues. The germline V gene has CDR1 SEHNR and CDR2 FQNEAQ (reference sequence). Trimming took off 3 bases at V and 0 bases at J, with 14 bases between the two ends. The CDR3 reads CASSFPRDTPTNEKLFF. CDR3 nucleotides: TGTGCCAGCAGCTTCCCCCGGGACACTCCAACTAATGAAAAACTGTTTTTT.